This TCR beta chain came from a study of T cell responses to AZD1222 COVID-19 vaccine. Study conclusions and caveats: Donors were mostly white British, more females; clonal diversity possibly underestimated. Close to half of all spike-specific TCRs reportedly target regions of the variants that are unmutated. Across the whole spike, CD4 TCRs peaked at regions 160-218 and 743-854.

Clones were sequenced by immunoSEQ multiplex PCR, and TCRdb holds only the in-frame ones, with some missing. The sample holds fewer than 200,000 clones; around 89% are singletons and the top ten take roughly a quarter. On this clone: The antigen remains undetermined.

The CDR3 sequence is 16 residues long. Germline assignment: CDR1 LNHDA and CDR2 SQIVND (reference sequence). Trimming stripped 6 bases from V and 3 bases from J, with 20 bases between. Sample: peripheral blood, taken 28 days after the second AZD1222 dose. This TCR came from an adult who received the AZD1222 COVID-19 vaccine. The V gene is TRBV19, the J gene TRBJ1-1, with TRBD1 as a possible D gene (5 bases). CDR3 sequence reads: CASSLTGVSGDTEAFF. CDR3 nucleotide sequence: TGTGCCAGTAGCTTAACCGGGGTCTCGGGGGACACTGAAGCTTTCTTT.